Listed below are T cell receptor beta chains from one sample, sequenced in a study of Ad26.COV2.S vaccination and SARS-CoV-2 variants. Assay used: immunoSEQ multiplex PCR; TCRdb lists only in-frame clones, some missing. Of about 370,000 clones in the sample, approximately 86% were seen once. The source material was peripheral blood, sampled in a trial of Ad26.COV2.S vaccine versus placebo. The receptors were sampled from a person aged 18 to 59 who received the Ad26.COV2.S COVID-19 vaccine or a placebo. Each CDR3 is given with its conserved first and last residue. D genes are given only for firm matches.

j_call: TRBJ1-2; v_call: TRBV2; cdr3_length: 13; d_call: -; cdr3_nt: TGTGCCAGCAGTGAGGACACGCGCTATGGCTACACCTTC; cdr3_aa: CASSEDTRYGYTF
j_call: TRBJ1-2; v_call: TRBV7-9; cdr3_length: 14; d_call: -; cdr3_nt: TGTGCCAGCGAATCGATGGGGGCTGACTATGGCTACACCTTC; cdr3_aa: CASESMGADYGYTF
j_call: TRBJ2-2; v_call: TRBV11-2; cdr3_length: 15; d_call: -; cdr3_nt: TGTGCCAGCAGCTTCTCCAGGGCGGGCACCGGGGAGCTGTTTTTT; cdr3_aa: CASSFSRAGTGELFF
j_call: TRBJ1-2; v_call: TRBV24-1; cdr3_length: 15; d_call: -; cdr3_nt: TGTGCCACCAGTGATGGATTCCGGGAGCCCTATGGCTACACCTTC; cdr3_aa: CATSDGFREPYGYTF
j_call: TRBJ2-3; v_call: TRBV2; cdr3_length: 15; d_call: TRBD2; cdr3_nt: TGTGCCAGCAGCGTACTAGCGGGGCTCACAGATACGCAGTATTTT; cdr3_aa: CASSVLAGLTDTQYF
j_call: TRBJ1-2; v_call: TRBV27; cdr3_length: 16; d_call: -; cdr3_nt: TGTGCCAGCAGTTCCGCGGACAAATTCTCCATTCGTGGCTACACCTTC; cdr3_aa: CASSSADKFSIRGYTF
j_call: TRBJ1-1; v_call: TRBV6-5; cdr3_length: 11; d_call: -; cdr3_nt: TGTGCCAGCAGTTTTAGGGTTGAAGCTTTCTTT; cdr3_aa: CASSFRVEAFF
j_call: TRBJ2-5; v_call: TRBV7-2; cdr3_length: 16; d_call: -; cdr3_nt: TGTGCCAGCAGCTTCCCCATCCCCCGGGGACAAGAGACCCAGTACTTC; cdr3_aa: CASSFPIPRGQETQYF
j_call: TRBJ2-2; v_call: TRBV19; cdr3_length: 13; d_call: -; cdr3_nt: TGTGCCAGTAGTCAGACAGGCACCGGGGAGCTGTTTTTT; cdr3_aa: CASSQTGTGELFF
j_call: TRBJ1-1; v_call: TRBV7-2; cdr3_length: 14; d_call: TRBD1; cdr3_nt: TGTGCCAGCAGCTTCGACAGGGGTAGGACTGAAGCTTTCTTT; cdr3_aa: CASSFDRGRTEAFF
j_call: TRBJ1-1; v_call: TRBV29-1; cdr3_length: 11; d_call: -; cdr3_nt: TGCAGCGTCCTAGAGAAAACTGAAGCTTTCTTT; cdr3_aa: CSVLEKTEAFF
j_call: TRBJ2-1; v_call: TRBV18; cdr3_length: 15; d_call: TRBD1; cdr3_nt: TGTGCCAGCTCACCGACAGGGGGCCTATACAATGAGCAGTTCTTC; cdr3_aa: CASSPTGGLYNEQFF
j_call: TRBJ2-3; v_call: TRBV5-1; cdr3_length: 15; d_call: TRBD1; cdr3_nt: TGCGCCAGCGTCCTAAGGGACAGTAGCACAGATACGCAGTATTTT; cdr3_aa: CASVLRDSSTDTQYF
j_call: TRBJ2-1; v_call: TRBV20-1; cdr3_length: 10; d_call: -; cdr3_nt: TGCAGTGCTAAGAACAATGAGCAGTTCTTC; cdr3_aa: CSAKNNEQFF
j_call: TRBJ2-2; v_call: TRBV27; cdr3_length: 14; d_call: -; cdr3_nt: TGTGCCAGCAGTTTTCTCGCGAACACCGGGGAGCTGTTTTTT; cdr3_aa: CASSFLANTGELFF
j_call: TRBJ1-5; v_call: TRBV27; cdr3_length: 15; d_call: TRBD1; cdr3_nt: TGTGCCAGCAGTCCATACCGGGACAGTATACAGCCCCAGCATTTT; cdr3_aa: CASSPYRDSIQPQHF
j_call: TRBJ2-1; v_call: TRBV5-1; cdr3_length: 15; d_call: TRBD2; cdr3_nt: TGCGCCAGCAGCCTCGGGGGGGCCGTTGGGAATGAGCAGTTCTTC; cdr3_aa: CASSLGGAVGNEQFF